This T cell receptor beta chain was observed in a study of T cell repertoires in cytomegalovirus infection. General study findings and limits: Cumulative frequency of public TCR beta families picked out carriers of CMV plus the relevant HLA. Ex vivo responses were dominated by HLA-C-restricted CMV-specific TCR beta clonotypes.

With respect to this clonotype: Its specificity is unknown.

The V gene end was trimmed by 1 base and the J gene end by 5 bases; junction bases not matched to a gene: 3. Per germline, CDR1 SNHLY and CDR2 FYNNEI. This CDR3 has 16 amino acids. TCRdb re-derived calls from the reads in MiXCR, one entry per CDR3 protein. The sample holds 75,000 to 95,000 distinct CDR3 sequences, 40% to 50% seen once. The rearrangement uses TRBV2 and TRBJ2-3, with TRBD2 identical over 13 bases. The clonotype originates from a human donor in good health (CMV status not recorded). Some clones in this sample may be carry-over from other donors' samples. The material was CD8+ T cells from cultured PBMCs, obtained from culture after CMV antigen stimulation. The CDR3, as DNA: TGTGCCAGCAGTGAAGAACTAGCGGGGGGGCTAGATACGCAGTATTTT. Residues: CASSEELAGGLDTQYF.